These 15 T cell receptor beta chains originate from one sample sequenced in a study of regulatory T cells in long-lasting Graves disease. With iRepertoire HTBI primers and Arm-PCR of CDR3 regions, TCR beta libraries were built. One entry per CDR3 protein results from TCRdb running MiXCR on the multiplex PCR reads. Of hundreds of thousands of distinct CDR3 sequences listed, roughly 15% are singletons. Time point given: newly diagnosed GD, antithyroid drugs for less than 3 months. RNA from PBMCs was the source of the TCR library. These data also formed part of another study, on T cells in Graves' hyperthyroidism and ophthalmopathy.

The specimen comprised peripheral blood mononuclear cells (PBMCs), sampled at new diagnosis, from a patient treated with antithyroid drugs. The receptors come from a woman aged 25 to 39 with Graves disease.

This clonotype was seen at least ten times. The rearrangement links TRBV3-1 to TRBJ2-5; 8 bases are a match to TRBD2. Germline CDR1 and CDR2: LGHDT and YNNKEL (reference sequence). The V and J ends lost 4 bases and 2 bases, in that order; junction bases with no gene match: 9. The CDR3 runs 16 residues. In nucleotides, the CDR3 is TGTGCCAGCAGCCGCGGGACTAGTCCCGTACAAGAGACCCAGTACTTC. Its protein is CASSRGTSPVQETQYF.

The table lists this clonotype with many counts. The chain recombines TRBV7-9 with TRBJ2-3, with D possibly TRBD2 on 6 matching bases. The germline gives CDR1 SEHNR, CDR2 FQNEAQ (reference sequence). This CDR3 comprises 16 residues. Trimming left V 2 bases short and J 0 bases short, with 12 bases between. CDR3 DNA sequence: TGTGCCAGCAGCTTACGGATAGCGGCTAGCACAGATACGCAGTATTTT. This codes for CASSLRIAASTDTQYF.

With respect to this clonotype: One end of the junction does not line up with germline, which may come from a read error. The chain carries TRBV5-8 and TRBJ2-2; possibly TRBD2 for D (5 bases). CDR1 and CDR2 from the germline V gene are SGHTS and YDEGEE. The CDR3 consists of 12 residues. CDR3 in DNA: TGTGCCAGCAGCTTTGGGCCCGGGGAGCCGTTTTTT. Protein: CASSFGPGEPFF.

This clonotype has at least ten counts. The chain links TRBV27 to TRBJ1-3, with a possible D match to TRBD1 (5 bases). The CDR3 is 14 amino acids. Germline V lookup: CDR1 MNHEY, CDR2 SMNVEV (reference sequence). Trimming left V 6 bases short and J 0 bases short, with 9 bases between. CDR3 DNA sequence: TGTGCCAGCAGGGGACTATCCTCTGGAAACACCATATATTTT. This gives the protein CASRGLSSGNTIYF.

This clonotype was counted only a few times. The CDR3 protein is CASSLAKSSGSYNEQFF. Here the CDR3 DNA reads TGTGCCAGCAGCTTAGCGAAGTCTTCCGGCTCCTACAATGAGCAGTTCTTC. This sequence joins TRBV7-9 and TRBJ2-1, with D unclear. Germline values: CDR1 SEHNR, CDR2 FQNEAQ (reference sequence). Between the trimmed V and J ends, which lost 0 bases and 0 bases, there was a span of 12 bases. The CDR3 consists of 17 residues.

This clonotype came up many times. CDR3 sequence: CATSAPNRDRGNTQYF. The CDR3 DNA sequence: TGTGCCACCAGCGCGCCGAATCGGGACAGGGGAAATACGCAGTATTTT. V usage is TRBV24-1 and J usage is TRBJ2-3; 10 bases are shared with TRBD1. In germline, CDR1 is KGHDR, CDR2 SFDVKD. The CDR3 runs 16 residues. The V gene end was trimmed by 7 bases and the J gene end by 7 bases; junction bases not matched to a gene: 13.

This clonotype occurred many times. This rearrangement joins TRBV5-1 to TRBJ2-1; maybe TRBD1 (7 bases). Germline assignment: CDR1 SGHRS and CDR2 YFSETQ. The V and J ends lost 4 bases and 6 bases respectively, with 11 bases between them. CDR3 length equals 13 residues. CDR3 coding DNA: TGCGCCAGCAGCCAGGGGGGTGCCAATGAGCAGTTCTTC. Its translation: CASSQGGANEQFF.

This clonotype was observed at least ten times. V usage is TRBV5-4 and J usage is TRBJ2-7, with 8 bases identical to TRBD1. Per the germline V gene, CDR1 is SGHNT and CDR2 is YYREEE (reference sequence). The V and J ends lost 0 bases and 6 bases, in that order; junction bases with no gene match: 5. This CDR3 contains 14 residues. CDR3 sequence: CASSLDRTGSEQYF. CDR3 bases: TGTGCCAGCAGCTTGGATCGGACAGGGTCCGAGCAGTACTTC. Using reference TRBV5-4 and TRBJ2-7 for the parts outside the CDR3, the full variable domain is ETGVTQSPTHLIKTRGQQVTLRCSSQSGHNTVSWYQQALGQGPQFIFQYYREEENGRGNFPPRFSGLQFPNYSSELNVNALELDDSALYLCASSLDRTGSEQYFGPGTRLTVT.

In this sample, this clonotype turned up many times. The gene calls are TRBV4-1 and TRBJ1-2, with D uncertain. The germline V gene encodes CDR1 MGHRA and CDR2 YSYEKL. The length of the CDR3 is 14 residues. Deletions cut 5 bases from V and 2 bases from J, with 12 bases between. The CDR3 nucleotides are TGCGCCAGCAGCGCGCAGGAGGTAAACTATGGCTACACCTTC. Its protein product is CASSAQEVNYGYTF.

This clonotype was found a few times. The chain combines TRBV15 with TRBJ1-4, with TRBD1 identical over 9 bases. Trimming took 6 bases from V and 7 from J; bases not matched to a gene: 6. CDR3 length: 14 residues. The germline gives CDR1 LNHNV, CDR2 YYDKDF (reference sequence). In DNA form, the CDR3 reads TGTGCCACCAGTACCGGGACAGGGCTTGAAAAACTGTTTTTT. Its translation: CATSTGTGLEKLFF.

This clonotype was observed many times. The chain couples TRBV5-1 to TRBJ1-2; no clear D gene. This CDR3 is 12 amino acids long. Germline loops: CDR1 SGHRS, CDR2 YFSETQ. V was clipped by 4 bases and J by 6 bases, with 10 bases between them. The CDR3, as DNA: TGCGCCAGCAGCCCTGGAGATCATGGCTACACCTTC. Amino acids: CASSPGDHGYTF. The whole variable domain, remainder taken from reference TRBV5-1 and TRBJ1-2, is KAGVTQTPRYLIKTRGQQVTLSCSPISGHRSVSWYQQTPGQGLQFLFEYFSETQRNKGNFPGRFSGRQFSNSRSEMNVSTLELGDSALYLCASSPGDHGYTFGSGTRLTVV.

As concerns this clonotype: A much larger clone lies a single base off, so this may be a read error. The genes are TRBV20-1 and TRBJ2-3; no reliable D call. The CDR3 has 10 amino acids. Germline loops: CDR1 DFQATT, CDR2 SNEGSKA (reference sequence). As DNA, the CDR3 is TGCAGTGCTAGGTGGGATACGCGGTATTTT. Encoded protein: CSARWDTRYF.

This clonotype was counted between two and nine times. The chain employs TRBV6-5 and TRBJ2-5; 8 positions match TRBD1. The length of the CDR3 is 19 residues. The germline CDR1 and CDR2 sequences are MNHEY and SVGAGI. Trimming at V came to 4 bases and at J to 1 base, leaving 17 bases not matched to a gene. In DNA, the CDR3 is TGTGCCAGCAGTTCCGACAGGGGAAACAGGGGCCGTTTCCAAGAGACCCAGTACTTC. This codes for CASSSDRGNRGRFQETQYF.

Many counts were recorded for this clonotype. The chain uses TRBV18 and TRBJ2-1; D is possibly TRBD2 (6 bases). From germline, CDR1 is KGHSH and CDR2 LQKENI. V dropped 2 bases and J dropped 4 bases, with 18 bases sitting between them. The CDR3 runs 17 residues. The CDR3 DNA is TGTGCCAGCTCACCAAGGGACCTACTAGCTTTGTACAATGAGCAGTTCTTC. Its translation is CASSPRDLLALYNEQFF.

V gene TRBV3-1 combines with J gene TRBJ2-1; TRBD2 matches 11 bases. The V and J ends lost 6 bases and 5 bases, in that order; junction bases with no gene match: 12. This CDR3 is 17 amino acids long. CDR1 is LGHDT, CDR2 YNNKEL, per germline (reference sequence). CDR3 nucleotides: TGTGCCAGCAGACCCACGGCTGGGACTAGCGGTAACAATGAGCAGTTCTTC. Encoded protein: CASRPTAGTSGNNEQFF.